These 17 T cell receptor beta chains were sequenced from one sample in a study of breast tumors, draining lymph nodes, adjacent tissues. Samples came from axillary lymph nodes draining the breast cancer. Using its own MiXCR run on the multiplex PCR reads, TCRdb lists one record per CDR3 protein. The sample has some 200,000 distinct CDR3 sequences; 30% to 40% are singletons. What was sequenced was axillary lymph node tissue. All receptors come from a female donor with breast cancer. Some clones in this sample may be carry-over from other donors' samples.

CDR3 nucleotides: TGCAGTGCTGAGACAGGGCCCAACTATGGCTACACCTTC. Translation: CSAETGPNYGYTF. The chain links TRBV20-1 to TRBJ1-2, with 7 bases fitting TRBD1. Per germline, CDR1 DFQATT and CDR2 SNEGSKA (reference sequence). This CDR3 is built from 13 residues. The junction had 5 bases not matched to a gene; V was cut back by 5 bases and J by 2 bases.

This clonotype was found many times. The chain is built from TRBV5-1 and TRBJ2-2; 8 bases map to TRBD1. V gave up 5 bases and J gave up 5 bases; unmatched junction bases: 5. Germline lookup yields CDR1 SGHRS and CDR2 YFSETQ. CDR3 size: 14 residues. CDR3 region: CASSRDRLTGELFF. CDR3 in DNA: TGCGCCAGCAGTCGGGACAGGTTGACCGGGGAGCTGTTTTTT.

This clonotype was counted many times. The chain uses TRBV6-1 and TRBJ1-5; D is uncertain. CDR3 length: 15 amino acids. Germline V gives CDR1 MNHNS, CDR2 SASEGT. Trimming pared 2 bases from V and 0 bases from J, leaving 8 bases between. The CDR3 reads CASSERPDSNQPQHF. As DNA, the CDR3 is TGTGCCAGCAGTGAACGCCCAGATAGCAATCAGCCCCAGCATTTT.

The table lists this clonotype with many counts. The chain combines TRBV28 with TRBJ2-1; the match to TRBD2 covers 13 bases. Losses at the gene ends were 5 bases for V and 5 bases for J; bases not matched to a gene: 3. The CDR3 has 15 residues. Germline V gene sequence: CDR1 MDHEN, CDR2 SYDVKM. The CDR3 DNA reads TGTGCCAGCAGTAAAGGACTAGCGGGGGACAATGAGCAGTTCTTC. Encoded protein: CASSKGLAGDNEQFF.

This clonotype was observed at least ten times. V usage is TRBV25-1 and J usage is TRBJ2-5; TRBD1 or TRBD2 may be the D gene (5 bases each). CDR1 and CDR2 (germline): MGHDK, SYGVNS. V shed 5 bases and J shed 5 bases, with 18 bases lying between them. The CDR3 extends over 15 amino acids. The CDR3 bases are TGTGCCAGCAGTCGCGGTGGGGGTCCGGGGGAGACCCAGTACTTC. It specifies CASSRGGGPGETQYF.

This clonotype was seen at least ten times. The chain has TRBV28 and TRBJ1-6; TRBD1 matches at 10 bases. The ends lost 6 bases at V and 8 bases at J; junction bases unmatched: 7. The germline CDR1 and CDR2 sequences are MDHEN and SYDVKM. CDR3 length: 15 residues. The DNA of the CDR3 is TGTGCCAGCAGCGGTCCCGGGACAGGGGATTCACCCCTCCACTTT. Translated: CASSGPGTGDSPLHF.

This clonotype was recorded many times. The CDR3 loop reads CASSTGQGAQPQHF. DNA for the CDR3: TGTGCCAGTAGTACGGGACAGGGGGCTCAGCCCCAGCATTTT. The V gene is TRBV19, the J gene TRBJ1-5, with 12 bases fitting TRBD1. The V gene end was trimmed by 4 bases and the J gene end by 6 bases; junction bases not matched to a gene: 1. CDR1 is LNHDA, CDR2 SQIVND, per germline (reference sequence). This CDR3 has 14 amino acids. Combining the CDR3 with reference TRBV19 and TRBJ1-5 gives the whole variable domain DGGITQSPKYLFRKEGQNVTLSCEQNLNHDAMYWYRQDPGQGLRLIYYSQIVNDFQKGDIAEGYSVSREKKESFPLTVTSAQKNPTAFYLCASSTGQGAQPQHFGDGTRLSIL.

The chain is built from TRBV7-9 and TRBJ2-5, with 14 bases identical to TRBD2. The CDR3 consists of 17 residues. V shed 5 bases, J shed 2 bases, and the junction held 7 bases outside the gene matches. CDR1 SEHNR and CDR2 FQNEAQ come from the germline V gene (reference sequence). CDR3 sequence: CASSPQTSGRGQETQYF. The CDR3 nucleotides read TGTGCCAGCAGCCCCCAGACTAGCGGGAGGGGGCAAGAGACCCAGTACTTC.

This clonotype was observed once. V gene TRBV29-1 combines with J gene TRBJ2-5; 9 bases align to TRBD1. CDR1 is SQVTM and CDR2 is ANQGSEA in the germline V gene. V gave up 7 bases and J gave up 4 bases; unmatched junction bases: 7. The CDR3 is 13 amino acids. The DNA of the CDR3 is TGCAGCGCGGACAGGGGACGGCGAGAGACCCAGTACTTC. Its protein product is CSADRGRRETQYF.

This clonotype was recorded at least ten times. The chain recombines TRBV7-9 with TRBJ2-5; no clear D. Germline CDR1 reads SEHNR; CDR2 reads FQNEAQ (reference sequence). The CDR3 loop spans 12 amino acids. Between the trimmed V and J ends, which lost 5 bases and 5 bases, there was a span of 9 bases. The CDR3 nucleotides are TGTGCCAGCAGCCGTTCCTCCGAGACCCAGTACTTC. Amino acid sequence: CASSRSSETQYF.

This clonotype has a count of ten or more. The chain couples TRBV20-1 to TRBJ2-3; no clear D gene. Trimming took 1 base from V and 3 from J, leaving 11 bases between them. CDR3 length equals 14 residues. Germline-derived CDR1 and CDR2 are DFQATT and SNEGSKA (reference sequence). The CDR3 coding sequence is TGCAGTGCTAGAGTGGGCAACCCGACAGATACGCAGTATTTT. Translated: CSARVGNPTDTQYF.

The table lists this clonotype with many counts. The chain carries TRBV5-6 and TRBJ2-3, with TRBD1 matching 8 bases. Germline V gene lookup returns CDR1 SGHDT and CDR2 YYEEEE. The length of the CDR3 is 17 residues. The junction had 15 bases not matched to a gene; V was cut back by 4 bases and J by 5 bases. The CDR3 DNA reads as TGTGCCAGCAGCCGAGGTGCGGCAGGGGGCTACATAGATACGCAGTATTTT. Residues: CASSRGAAGGYIDTQYF. Filled out from reference TRBV5-6 and TRBJ2-3, the complete variable domain reads DAGVTQSPTHLIKTRGQQVTLRCSPKSGHDTVSWYQQALGQGPQFIFQYYEEEERQRGNFPDRFSGHQFPNYSSELNVNALLLGDSALYLCASSRGAAGGYIDTQYFGPGTRLTVL.

This clonotype came up a few times. V usage is TRBV18 and J usage is TRBJ2-1; D is possibly TRBD1 (6 bases). This CDR3 has 16 amino acids. Trimming cost V 6 bases and J 0 bases, with 15 bases left between them. The germline V gene encodes CDR1 KGHSH and CDR2 LQKENI. The CDR3 DNA is TGTGCCAGCTCGGGGTCAGGGGTCCACTCCTACAATGAGCAGTTCTTC. Amino acid sequence: CASSGSGVHSYNEQFF.

This clonotype was seen many times. The CDR3 is CASSLGAGGNEQFF. The CDR3 DNA reads as TGTGCCAGCAGCTTAGGAGCGGGGGGGAATGAGCAGTTCTTC. The chain links TRBV7-8 to TRBJ2-1, with 10 positions matching TRBD2. V shed 1 base, J shed 7 bases, and the junction held 1 base outside the gene matches. This CDR3 is built from 14 residues. Germline V CDR1 and CDR2: SGHVS, FQNEAQ.

This clonotype was counted many times. The rearrangement uses TRBV19 and TRBJ2-3; D gene ambiguous. CDR3 length: 13 amino acids. V was trimmed by 5 bases and J by 5 bases, leaving 11 bases between them. The germline V gene encodes CDR1 LNHDA and CDR2 SQIVND (reference sequence). CDR3 nucleotides: TGTGCCAGTAGTCCCGCCTTAAGAGATACGCAGTATTTT. Its protein product is CASSPALRDTQYF.

In the case of this clonotype: This may stem from a read error, because a much larger clone lies one nucleotide away. The chain links TRBV20-1 to TRBJ1-2; weak D call: TRBD1 (6 bases). Germline CDR1 is DFQATT and CDR2 is SNEGSKA (reference sequence). The CDR3 covers 14 residues. The CDR3 region is CSASGRGANSGYTF. The CDR3 region has the DNA TGCAGTGCTAGCGGCAGGGGAGCTAACTCTGGCTACACCTTC.

Many counts were recorded for this clonotype. J is TRBJ1-5 and V is TRBV6-2 or TRBV6-3; D perhaps matches TRBD1 (6 bases). V lost 2 bases and J lost 7, with 18 bases in between. The CDR3 loop spans 16 amino acids. In germline, CDR1 is MNHEY, CDR2 SVGEGT. DNA for the CDR3: TGTGCCAGCAGTTACGGCAGGGGTGAGTCTTGGCAGCCCCAGCATTTT. This gives the protein CASSYGRGESWQPQHF.